This T cell receptor (beta chain) emerged from a study of T cells in women clearing cervical HPV infection. As for this clone: The read falls 3 residues short of the CDR3 end, and the missing part is taken from the germline J gene.

This table comes from immunoSEQ multiplex PCR, and its TCRdb copy is limited to in-frame clones, with some not included. In all, the sample yields around 28,000 clones. There are 16 residues in the CDR3. CDR1 is SGHRS and CDR2 is YFSETQ in the germline V gene. V trimming: 0 bases; J trimming: 4 bases; junction bases outside the gene matches: 5. J is TRBJ2-5 and V is TRBV5-1; 11 positions agree with TRBD1. The receptor was isolated from a woman aged 18-70 years with a cervical HPV16 infection that either progressed to CIN3+ or cleared (not recorded which). Sequencing was done on a sample of blood buffy coat. Partial CDR3 DNA: TGCGCCAGCAGCTTGGAAGGGACAGGGGGTGGAGAGACC. Its protein is CASSLEGTGGGET. The entire CDR3 sequence reads CASSLEGTGGGETQYF.